The present TCR beta chain was sequenced within a study of CD8+ T cells in alopecia areata. Background on the study: Tofacitinib treatment spanned 6 to 18 months, with 6 months off drug afterward. Patients given treatment had severity scored by the percentage of scalp area affected. Study findings and constraints: Compared with mice, patients displayed less clear TCR sharing, possibly for HLA-related reasons.

With regard to this clone: Its antigen remains unknown.

V lost 4 bases and J lost 3; bases outside the gene matches: 6. CDR1 and CDR2 (germline): MNHEY, SMNVEV (reference sequence). This CDR3 is built from 15 residues. Reverse transcribed after extraction, RNA yielded cDNA as the sequencing template. Sequencing used immunoSEQ multiplex PCR; TCRdb keeps in-frame clones, though not all of them. The sample records 150,000 to 200,000 clones, roughly three fifths being singletons. The treatment denotes: oral pan-JAK inhibitor, 5-10 mg twice daily. PBMC-derived CD4+ and CD8+ T cells were sorted. The chain joins TRBV27 to TRBJ2-3; 8 nucleotides align to TRBD2. Sequencing was performed on CD4+ T cells sorted from blood, taken at week 4, from a patient treated with tofacitinib. The TCR comes from a human donor with alopecia areata. This CDR3 reads CASSYAGGRTDTQYF. DNA for the CDR3: TGTGCCAGCAGTTATGCGGGGGGCCGGACAGATACGCAGTATTTT.